This TCR beta chain was sequenced in a study of blood T cells in healthy people across ages. Through a sample-barcoded 5' primer and a J-beta primer mix, a second PCR was run for roughly 7 to 11 cycles. TCRdb reanalysed the 5' RACE reads using MiXCR and keeps one entry per CDR3 protein. There are 600,000 to 1,000,000 distinct CDR3 sequences in the sample; more than 45% occur only once, and 20% to 25% lies in the top ten. Germline CDR1 is SNHLY and CDR2 is FYNNEI. V lost 5 bases and J lost 8; bases outside the gene matches: 11. This CDR3 has 14 amino acids. This clonotype was sampled from a man aged 25-40 years in good health. Sequenced sample: blood. The chain uses TRBV2 and TRBJ1-2; 7 bases fit TRBD1. CDR3 sequence reads: CASSHTPTGNGYTF. In nucleotides, the CDR3 is TGTGCCAGCAGTCACACACCGACAGGGAACGGCTACACCTTC.